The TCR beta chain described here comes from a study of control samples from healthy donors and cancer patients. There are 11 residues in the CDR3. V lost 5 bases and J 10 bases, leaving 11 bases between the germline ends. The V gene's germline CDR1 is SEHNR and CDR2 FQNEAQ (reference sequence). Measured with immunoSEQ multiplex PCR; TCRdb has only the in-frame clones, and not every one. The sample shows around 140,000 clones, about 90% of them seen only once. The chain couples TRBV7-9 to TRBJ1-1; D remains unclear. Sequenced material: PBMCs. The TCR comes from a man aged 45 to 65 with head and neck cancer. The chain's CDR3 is CASSAWEGAFF. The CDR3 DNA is TGTGCCAGCAGCGCCTGGGAGGGAGCTTTCTTT.